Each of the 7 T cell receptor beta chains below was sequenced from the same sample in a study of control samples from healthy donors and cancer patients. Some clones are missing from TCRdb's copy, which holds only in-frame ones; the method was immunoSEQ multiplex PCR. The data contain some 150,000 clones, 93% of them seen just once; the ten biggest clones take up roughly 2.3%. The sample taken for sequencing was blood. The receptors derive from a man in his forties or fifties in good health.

CDR3 residues: CASSVAPTKSYEQYF. CDR3 coding DNA: TGTGCCAGCAGCGTAGCTCCGACAAAGTCCTACGAGCAGTACTTC. The chain employs TRBV9 and TRBJ2-7; no definite D call. CDR1 is SGDLS, CDR2 YYNGEE, per germline. V was shortened by 0 bases and J by 1 base, with 11 bases between the two germline ends. This CDR3 has 15 amino acids.

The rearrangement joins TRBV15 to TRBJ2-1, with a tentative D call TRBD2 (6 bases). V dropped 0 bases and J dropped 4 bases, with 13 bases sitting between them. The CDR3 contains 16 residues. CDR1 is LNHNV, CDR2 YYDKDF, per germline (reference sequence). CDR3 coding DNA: TGTGCCACCAGCAGAGATCGGGCTAGCGCATACAATGAGCAGTTCTTC. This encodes CATSRDRASAYNEQFF.

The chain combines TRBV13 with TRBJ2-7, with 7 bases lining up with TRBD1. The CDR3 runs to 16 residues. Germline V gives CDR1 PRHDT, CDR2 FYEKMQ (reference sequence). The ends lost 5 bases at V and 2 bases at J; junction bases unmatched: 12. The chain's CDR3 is CASSPEGAPRPYEQYF. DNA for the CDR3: TGTGCCAGCAGCCCCGAGGGGGCCCCAAGGCCCTACGAGCAGTACTTC.

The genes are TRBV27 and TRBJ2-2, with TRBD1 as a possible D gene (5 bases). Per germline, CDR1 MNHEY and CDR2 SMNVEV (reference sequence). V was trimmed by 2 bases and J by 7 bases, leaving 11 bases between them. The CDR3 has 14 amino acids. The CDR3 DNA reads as TGTGCCAGCAGTTTACGGCAGGGCGGCGGGGAGCTGTTTTTT. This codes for CASSLRQGGGELFF.

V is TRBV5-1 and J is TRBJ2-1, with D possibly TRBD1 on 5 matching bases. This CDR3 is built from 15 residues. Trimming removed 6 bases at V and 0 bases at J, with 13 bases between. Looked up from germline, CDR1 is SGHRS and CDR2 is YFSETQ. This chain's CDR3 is CASTSYGHSYNEQFF. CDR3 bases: TGCGCCAGCACCTCCTATGGACACTCCTACAATGAGCAGTTCTTC.

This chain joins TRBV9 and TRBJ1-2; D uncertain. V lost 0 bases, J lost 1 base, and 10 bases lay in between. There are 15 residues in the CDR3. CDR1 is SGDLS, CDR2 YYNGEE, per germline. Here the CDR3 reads CASSVGRVGNYGYTF. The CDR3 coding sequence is TGTGCCAGCAGCGTAGGTCGTGTGGGTAACTATGGCTACACCTTC. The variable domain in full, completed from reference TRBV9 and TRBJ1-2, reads DSGVTQTPKHLITATGQRVTLRCSPRSGDLSVYWYQQSLDQGLQFLIQYYNGEERAKGNILERFSAQQFPDLHSELNLSSLELGDSALYFCASSVGRVGNYGYTFGSGTRLTVV.

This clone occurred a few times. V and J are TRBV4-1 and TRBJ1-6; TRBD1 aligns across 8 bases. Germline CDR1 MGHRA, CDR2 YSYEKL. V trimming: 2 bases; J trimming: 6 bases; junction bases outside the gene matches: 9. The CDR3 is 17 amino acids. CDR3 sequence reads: CASSQFPRGRFNSPLHF. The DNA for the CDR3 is TGCGCCAGCAGCCAATTTCCCAGGGGGCGTTTTAATTCACCCCTCCACTTT.